This TCR beta chain was recorded in a study of identical twins' blood T cells. Study findings and constraints: Twins shared more top CDR3 clonotypes than unrelated donors did.

V dropped 8 bases and J dropped 3; count of bases not matched to a gene: 2. The CDR3 sequence is 12 residues long. This clonotype turned up a few times. Its antigen is as yet unknown. A previously described protocol, modified, built RNA-based TCR cDNA libraries. Each TCR cDNA library carried sample-specific barcodes on both ends. Via MiXCR, TCRdb re-called the 5' RACE reads, giving one row per CDR3 protein. The sample lists fewer than 450,000 distinct CDR3 sequences; about 28% were seen once. This TCR came from a woman between 18 and 49 years old in good health. The V call is TRBV12-3 or TRBV12-4, the J call TRBJ2-7; 9 bases align to TRBD1. Specimen: PBMCs. CDR3 nucleotides: TGTGCCAGCGGGACAGGGTTCTACGAGCAGTACTTC. It codes for CASGTGFYEQYF.